These 17 T cell receptor beta chains were all obtained from the same sample, sequenced in a study of cytomegalovirus exposure and HLA in healthy donors. The PCR made use of 60 Vbeta and 13 Jbeta primers. Repertoires were generated with immunoSEQ multiplex PCR, while TCRdb's copy carries only in-frame clones and drops some. The sample has about 140,000 clones, roughly four fifths seen once. The specimen sequenced was PBMCs. Receptor source: a woman aged 55-69 years in good health and CMV-seropositive.

CDR3 amino acids: CAWSLGGEHYGYTF. DNA of the CDR3: TGTGCCTGGAGCCTTGGGGGGGAACACTATGGCTACACCTTC. The rearrangement joins TRBV30 to TRBJ1-2; possibly TRBD1 for D (5 bases). V was clipped by 3 bases and J by 3 bases, with 14 bases between them. Germline loops: CDR1 GTSNPN, CDR2 SVGIG (reference sequence). This CDR3 is 14 amino acids long.

This rearrangement joins TRBV5-5 to TRBJ2-1; 12 bases fit TRBD2. This CDR3 has 15 residues. Germline loops: CDR1 SGHKS, CDR2 YYEKEE (reference sequence). Trimming cost V 6 bases and J 3 bases; bases outside gene matches: 4. The CDR3 sequence is CASTGLAGNYNEQFF. The CDR3 coding sequence is TGTGCCAGCACCGGACTAGCGGGAAACTACAATGAGCAGTTCTTC.

The rearrangement links TRBV7-9 to TRBJ2-1; TRBD1 agrees at 8 bases. The germline V gene has CDR1 SEHNR and CDR2 FQNEAQ (reference sequence). V lost 1 base and J lost 7; bases outside the gene matches: 6. The CDR3 is made up of 15 amino acids. The CDR3 loop is CASSLVQGALNEQFF. The DNA for the CDR3 is TGTGCCAGCAGCTTAGTGCAGGGGGCGTTAAATGAGCAGTTCTTC.

This chain joins TRBV19 and TRBJ2-7; TRBD2 aligns across 8 bases. V gave up 7 bases and J gave up 5 bases; unmatched junction bases: 7. This CDR3 spans 13 amino acids. The V gene's germline CDR1 is LNHDA and CDR2 SQIVND (reference sequence). DNA of the CDR3: TGTGCCAGTAACCCAAGCGGGAGTCACGAGCAGTACTTC. Translating it yields CASNPSGSHEQYF.

The V and J genes are TRBV25-1 and TRBJ2-7; D may be TRBD2 (6 bases). CDR3 length equals 13 residues. Looked up from germline, CDR1 is MGHDK and CDR2 is SYGVNS. V lost 0 bases and J lost 3, with 6 bases in between. CDR3 sequence: CASSEYGGYEQYF. For the CDR3, the DNA is TGTGCCAGCAGTGAATACGGGGGCTACGAGCAGTACTTC.

The chain recombines TRBV4-1 with TRBJ1-5; D remains unclear. CDR3 length: 15 residues. Trimming removed 2 bases from V and 2 bases from J, with 10 bases in between. CDR1 is MGHRA and CDR2 is YSYEKL in the germline V gene. CDR3 loop: CASSQILGGNQPQHF. DNA of the CDR3: TGCGCCAGCAGCCAAATTTTGGGCGGCAATCAGCCCCAGCATTTT.

The gene calls are TRBV10-1 and TRBJ1-2, with D uncertain. Germline V lookup: CDR1 WNHNN, CDR2 SYGVQD (reference sequence). The CDR3 is 14 residues long. With 4 bases removed from V and 0 bases from J, the gap between germline ends came to 9 bases. The CDR3 DNA reads TGCGCCAGCAGTGTGGTCAGGACTAACTATGGCTACACCTTC. This encodes CASSVVRTNYGYTF.

This chain connects TRBV18 to TRBJ2-1; 11 nucleotides match TRBD2. The ends lost 3 bases at V and 5 bases at J; junction bases unmatched: 9. Germline-derived CDR1 and CDR2 are KGHSH and LQKENI. The CDR3 has 17 residues. The CDR3 nucleotides read TGTGCCAGCTCACCCCTTCTAGCGGGAGGCGGCAACAATGAGCAGTTCTTC. Encoded protein: CASSPLLAGGGNNEQFF.

This clone has just a few counts. The chain couples TRBV7-8 to TRBJ2-7, with 7 bases fitting TRBD1. CDR3 length: 19 residues. J gave up 3 bases and V 4 bases, and 21 bases lay outside the gene matches. Germline CDR1 is SGHVS and CDR2 is FQNEAQ. The CDR3 here is CASSSSVMPTGVDGYEQYF. The CDR3, as DNA: TGTGCCAGCAGCTCCTCCGTCATGCCCACAGGGGTCGATGGCTACGAGCAGTACTTC.

The J gene is TRBJ2-3, the V gene TRBV15; 7 nucleotides agree with TRBD2. Trimming took 4 bases from V and 1 from J; bases not matched to a gene: 5. This CDR3 region has 15 residues. CDR1 and CDR2 (germline): LNHNV, YYDKDF (reference sequence). CDR3 in amino acids: CATSTRLAGTDTQYF. CDR3 coding DNA: TGTGCCACCAGCACCAGACTAGCTGGCACAGATACGCAGTATTTT.

The chain employs TRBV5-1 and TRBJ2-5; 10 bases line up with TRBD2. Germline values: CDR1 SGHRS, CDR2 YFSETQ. This CDR3 is 17 amino acids long. V shed 3 bases and J 0 bases; nucleotides not matched to a gene: 8. Written as DNA, the CDR3 is TGCGCCAGCAGCTCAAGACTAGCGGGCCATTACCAAGAGACCCAGTACTTC. It codes for CASSSRLAGHYQETQYF.

V usage is TRBV28 and J usage is TRBJ2-7, with TRBD2 matching 8 bases. Germline trimming cut 2 bases from V and 2 bases from J; bases unmatched to any gene: 11. The CDR3 runs to 17 residues. Germline CDR1 and CDR2: MDHEN and SYDVKM. In DNA, the CDR3 is TGTGCCAGCAGTTTAGGAACGGCGGGGGGATCCACCTACGAGCAGTACTTC. Translated, it gives CASSLGTAGGSTYEQYF.

This clone has a handful of counts. The chain combines TRBV11-2 with TRBJ2-7; the D gene is possibly TRBD1 (6 bases). Between the trimmed V and J ends, which lost 3 bases and 6 bases, there was a span of 12 bases. The CDR3 is 13 residues long. CDR1 and CDR2 (germline): SGHAT, FQNNGV. CDR3 in DNA: TGTGCCAGCAGCTTCTCTACAGGGTCCGAGCAGTACTTC. It translates to CASSFSTGSEQYF.

This clone was seen once. V and J are TRBV29-1 and TRBJ2-1, with D tentatively TRBD2 (5 bases). V dropped 3 bases and J dropped 0 bases, with 9 bases sitting between them. Looked up from germline, CDR1 is SQVTM and CDR2 is ANQGSEA. The CDR3 covers 14 residues. CDR3 bases: TGCAGCGTTGAGCCGGGAAGCTCCTACAATGAGCAGTTCTTC. Translated, it gives CSVEPGSSYNEQFF.

The rearrangement joins TRBV7-9 to TRBJ2-7; no definite D call. The CDR3 has 14 amino acids. V lost 1 base and J lost 3, with 10 bases in between. The germline CDR1 and CDR2 sequences are SEHNR and FQNEAQ (reference sequence). CDR3 region: CASSLGGLDYEQYF. DNA for the CDR3: TGTGCCAGCAGCTTAGGTGGGCTCGACTACGAGCAGTACTTC.

The chain combines TRBV11-2 with TRBJ2-3; 10 nucleotides match TRBD2. J was trimmed by 4 bases and V by 3 bases; bases with no gene match: 7. Germline values: CDR1 SGHAT, CDR2 FQNNGV. CDR3 length: 16 residues. Here the CDR3 reads CASSFGLAGDSDTQYF. The CDR3 DNA sequence: TGTGCCAGCAGCTTTGGGCTAGCGGGAGACTCAGATACGCAGTATTTT. The full variable domain, rest sourced from reference TRBV11-2 and TRBJ2-3, is EAGVAQSPRYKIIEKRQSVAFWCNPISGHATLYWYQQILGQGPKLLIQFQNNGVVDDSQLPKDRFSAERLKGVDSTLKIQPAKLEDSAVYLCASSFGLAGDSDTQYFGPGTRLTVL.

The V gene is TRBV5-1, the J gene TRBJ2-5; 10 nucleotides agree with TRBD2. CDR3 size: 15 residues. Germline values: CDR1 SGHRS, CDR2 YFSETQ. Trimming removed 3 bases from V and 5 bases from J; junction bases left unmatched: 7. The CDR3 DNA is TGCGCCAGCAGCTCTAGCGGGAGTCGGGGTGAGACCCAGTACTTC. This encodes CASSSSGSRGETQYF.